This T cell receptor beta chain stems from a study of Ad26.COV2.S vaccination and SARS-CoV-2 variants. CDR1 and CDR2 from the germline V gene are LNHDA and SQIVND (reference sequence). Trimming took 8 bases from V and 1 from J, leaving 5 bases between them. CDR3 length equals 12 residues. Some clones are missing from TCRdb's copy, which holds only in-frame ones; the method was immunoSEQ multiplex PCR. The profile covers 350,000 to 400,000 clones, with about 88% appearing a single time and under 4% taken by the ten largest. Documented treatment: 15 to 20 received Ad26.COV2.S at low or high dose, single or two shots; about 5 received placebo; per-sample allocation not given. The samples date from day 63 after the first vaccine or placebo injection.

The J gene is TRBJ2-2, the V gene TRBV19; D is ambiguous. The sample here was peripheral blood, taken in a trial of Ad26.COV2.S vaccine versus placebo. This receptor was obtained from a person aged 18-60 years who received the Ad26.COV2.S COVID-19 vaccine or a placebo. The CDR3, as DNA: TGTGCCAGTTTGAAGAACACCGGGGAGCTGTTTTTT. Its translation: CASLKNTGELFF.